This T cell receptor (beta chain) was obtained from a study of T cell responses to AZD1222 COVID-19 vaccine. Profiled with immunoSEQ multiplex PCR; TCRdb holds only in-frame clones, not every one. Among some 120,000 clones listed, 75% to 95% were seen once. Remarks on this clone: Its specificity is unknown.

Germline values: CDR1 LNHDA, CDR2 SQIVND (reference sequence). CDR3 size: 14 residues. V shed 4 bases and J 1 base; nucleotides not matched to a gene: 2. Study results and limitations: Reportedly, close to half of spike-specific TCRs are directed against unmutated variant regions. White British donors predominated, females outnumbered males, and clonal diversity was possibly underestimated. Breadth and depth of Spike-specific TCRs rose after two AZD1222 doses. The repertoires were collected only after the peak T cell response.

The source is an adult in good health. The chain couples TRBV19 to TRBJ1-1; 8 nucleotides align to TRBD1. The material was peripheral blood, obtained on day 0 of AZD1222 vaccination. The CDR3 loop reads CASSKGQENTEAFF. Written as DNA, the CDR3 is TGTGCCAGTAGTAAGGGACAGGAGAACACTGAAGCTTTCTTT.